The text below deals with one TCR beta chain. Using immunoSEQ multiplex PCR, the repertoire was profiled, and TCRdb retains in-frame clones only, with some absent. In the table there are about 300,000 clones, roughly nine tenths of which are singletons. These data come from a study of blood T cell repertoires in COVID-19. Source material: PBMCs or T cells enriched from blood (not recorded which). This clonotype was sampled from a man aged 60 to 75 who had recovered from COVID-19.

The CDR3 bases are TGTGCCAGCAGTTACCCAGACAGGGGAGAAGCTTTCTTT. Amino acid sequence: CASSYPDRGEAFF. V usage is TRBV6-6 and J usage is TRBJ1-1; 8 nucleotides align to TRBD1. Looked up from germline, CDR1 is MNHNY and CDR2 is SVGAGI (reference sequence). The CDR3 loop spans 13 amino acids. J was trimmed by 8 bases and V by 2 bases; bases with no gene match: 4.